The source of this T cell receptor beta chain is a study of tumor-infiltrating lymphocytes in primary liver carcinoma (dated by TCRdb to 2015 to 2018). Context from the whole study: Four or five patients with histopathologically diagnosed primary liver carcinoma underwent surgical resection in China between 2015 and early 2016. The five patients, three men and two women aged 30 to 69 years, had hepatocellular carcinoma (four) or combined HCC and intrahepatic cholangiocarcinoma (one). The tumors of the five patients were staged as T1-T3 N0M0, with maximum diameters ranging from roughly 4 to 11 cm. Each sample produced roughly 3.5 to 7.13 million productive TCRbeta reads, and read depth showed no significant difference between tissue types. For each liver tumor, the study sampled five regions along with adjacent normal tissue and blood, and applied TCRbeta repertoire sequencing, expression microarrays and whole-exome sequencing. A total of 35 or so specimens from 5 patients went through TCRbeta repertoire sequencing, namely 25 tumor regions, 5 adjacent noncancerous liver tissues and 5 peripheral blood samples. Reproducibility between technical replicate repertoires was high, with correlation coefficients above 0.95 and mean shared-clone rates roughly 0.91. The paper's findings and limits, for the study overall: Because sequencing covered only the TCR beta chain and unpaired alpha chains were not captured, true repertoire diversity is likely underestimated. Pairs of tumor regions showed greater repertoire overlap (mean around 36%) than tumor-adjacent pairs (about 17%) or tumor-blood pairs (roughly 14%), which is consistent with antigen-driven expansion. The study included only five patients, and the authors note findings should be validated in a larger study. The top 250 clones accounted for a significantly greater share of the repertoire in tumors than in blood (p = 0.039). Comparison of CD4+ and CD8+ T cell repertoires was precluded by the use of bulk unsorted samples.

RNA from unsorted whole blood was extracted with TRIzol reagent, and germline DNA was obtained with the DNeasy Blood & Tissue kit. Patients had chronic HBV infection and were treatment-naive at sampling. Before surgery, roughly 4 milliliters of peripheral blood were drawn into K2EDTA tubes. A constant-region primer and ProtoScript II reverse transcriptase were used to reverse-transcribe TCRbeta-specific cDNA from about 0.55 ug total RNA. Three nested multiplex PCR rounds, following a slightly modified ARM-PCR procedure, were used to build the TCRbeta libraries. Each of the first two PCR rounds ran for about 9 cycles and used multiplex TRBV1-TRBV30 forward primers together with a Cbeta reverse primer. A final 25-cycle PCR with Deep VentR polymerase added sample barcodes and Illumina adapters. Before sequencing, amplicons of 200-500 bp were purified from gel using a QIAquick gel extraction kit. An Illumina HiSeq 2500 was used to sequence the TCRbeta amplicons with 250-bp paired-end reads. On the authors' methods: Trimmomatic v0.33 was used to quality-trim the reads, and FLASH v1.2.11 was used to merge paired reads so that full CDR3 sequences could be recovered. MiGEC v1.2.1b assigned V, D and J germline segments to the rearranged TCRbeta sequences. VDJtools v1.0.0 computed clonotype statistics and Shannon-Wiener diversity indices. To reduce sampling bias, subsequent analyses other than the diversity analysis used only the 250 most abundant clonotypes in each sample. TCRdb reworked the public reads: Q25 trimming with fastp, MiXCR clone assembly, productive beta chains retained. Here each entry gathers all rows of one CDR3 protein and keeps the most common genes and DNA. TCRdb assigned the V and J calls; the authors' analysis was not used. This sample gives a few hundred thousand distinct CDR3 sequences in total; around 50% of them show up just once. Clones ranked in the top ten supply about 18% of the sample.

V is clipped by 7 bases and J by 5 bases, and the sequence between their germline boundaries is 14 bases long. According to the germline V gene, CDR1 reads WSHSY and CDR2 reads SAAADI. Measured from the cysteine to the phenylalanine, the CDR3 is 13 residues long. Only the CDR3 DNA stays, 39 bases, in frame from base 1. In this sample, this clonotype turned up a few times. Its antigen is unknown. The record has no base qualities; no much larger clone is one base away. Sequenced: peripheral blood. The chain was built from TRBV10-2 and TRBJ2-5; the D gene lacks a confident call. The sequence was obtained from a woman aged 30 to 39 with primary liver carcinoma and hepatitis B virus infection. The CDR3 region reads CASTDQLLETQYF. The DNA sequence reads TGCGCCAGCACCGACCAGTTGCTCGAGACCCAGTACTTC.